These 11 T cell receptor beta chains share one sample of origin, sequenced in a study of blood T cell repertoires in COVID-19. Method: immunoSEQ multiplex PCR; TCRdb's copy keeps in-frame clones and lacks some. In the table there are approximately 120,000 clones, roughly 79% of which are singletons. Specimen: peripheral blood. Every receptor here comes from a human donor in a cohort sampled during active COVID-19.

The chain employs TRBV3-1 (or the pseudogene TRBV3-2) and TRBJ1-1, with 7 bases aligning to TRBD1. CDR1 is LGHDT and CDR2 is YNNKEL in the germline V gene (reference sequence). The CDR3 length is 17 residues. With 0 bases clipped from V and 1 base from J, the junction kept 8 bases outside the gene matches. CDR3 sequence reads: CASSQDLMWTGNTEAFF. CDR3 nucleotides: TGTGCCAGCAGCCAAGATTTAATGTGGACAGGGAACACTGAAGCTTTCTTT.

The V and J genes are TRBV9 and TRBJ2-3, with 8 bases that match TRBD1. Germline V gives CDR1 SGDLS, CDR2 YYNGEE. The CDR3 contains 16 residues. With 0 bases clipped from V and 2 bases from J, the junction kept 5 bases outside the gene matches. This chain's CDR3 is CASSVVRQGSTDTQYF. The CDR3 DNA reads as TGTGCCAGCAGCGTAGTGCGACAGGGGTCCACAGATACGCAGTATTTT.

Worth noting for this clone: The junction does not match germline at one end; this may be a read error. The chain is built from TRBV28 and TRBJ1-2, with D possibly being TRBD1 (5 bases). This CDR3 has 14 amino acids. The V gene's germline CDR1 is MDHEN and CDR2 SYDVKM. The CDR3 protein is CASSFPDNSRGYAF. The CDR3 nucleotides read TGTGCCAGCAGTTTCCCAGATAACAGTAGGGGCTACGCCTTC.

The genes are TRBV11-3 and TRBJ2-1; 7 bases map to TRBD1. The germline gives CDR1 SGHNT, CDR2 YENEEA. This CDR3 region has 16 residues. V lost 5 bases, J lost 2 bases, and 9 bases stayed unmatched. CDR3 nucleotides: TGTGCCAGCAGCAGCCGACAGGGTAACACCTACAATGAGCAGTTCTTC. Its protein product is CASSSRQGNTYNEQFF.

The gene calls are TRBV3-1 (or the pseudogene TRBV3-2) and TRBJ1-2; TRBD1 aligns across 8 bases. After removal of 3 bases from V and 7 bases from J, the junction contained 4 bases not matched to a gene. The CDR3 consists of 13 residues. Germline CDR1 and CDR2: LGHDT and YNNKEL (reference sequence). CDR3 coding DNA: TGTGCCAGCAGCCAGGGACAGGCCGGTGGCTACACCTTC. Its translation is CASSQGQAGGYTF.

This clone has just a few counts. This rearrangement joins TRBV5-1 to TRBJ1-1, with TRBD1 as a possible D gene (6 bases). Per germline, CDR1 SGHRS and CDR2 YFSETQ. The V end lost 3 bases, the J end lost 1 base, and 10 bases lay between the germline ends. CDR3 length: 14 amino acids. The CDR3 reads CASSSQGQNTEAFF. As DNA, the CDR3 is TGCGCCAGCAGCTCCCAGGGGCAGAACACTGAAGCTTTCTTT.

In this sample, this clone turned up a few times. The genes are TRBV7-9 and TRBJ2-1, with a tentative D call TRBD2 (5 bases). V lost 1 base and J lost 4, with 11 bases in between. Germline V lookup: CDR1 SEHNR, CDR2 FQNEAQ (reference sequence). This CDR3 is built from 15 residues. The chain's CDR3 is CASSLVEAGYNEQFF. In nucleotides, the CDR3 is TGTGCCAGCAGCTTAGTAGAGGCGGGTTACAATGAGCAGTTCTTC.

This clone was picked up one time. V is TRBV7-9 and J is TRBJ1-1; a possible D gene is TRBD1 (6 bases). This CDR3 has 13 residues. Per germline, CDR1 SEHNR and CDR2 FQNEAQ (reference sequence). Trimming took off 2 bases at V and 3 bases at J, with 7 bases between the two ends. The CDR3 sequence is CASSLSGDTEAFF. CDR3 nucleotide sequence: TGTGCCAGCAGCTTATCAGGGGACACTGAAGCTTTCTTT.

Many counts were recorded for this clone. CDR3 region: CASSIGREATNEKLFF. The CDR3 DNA is TGTGCCAGTAGTATCGGGAGAGAAGCAACTAATGAAAAACTGTTTTTT. The chain uses TRBV19 and TRBJ1-4; no definite D call. V lost 3 bases and J lost 0, with 11 bases in between. CDR1 is LNHDA, CDR2 SQIVND, per germline (reference sequence). CDR3 size: 16 residues.

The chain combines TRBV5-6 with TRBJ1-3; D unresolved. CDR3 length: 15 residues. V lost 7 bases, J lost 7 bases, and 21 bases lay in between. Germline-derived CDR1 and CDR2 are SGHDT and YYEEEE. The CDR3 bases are TGTGCCAGCCGATTGGAAGGCGGAGCGTCGAACACCATATATTTT. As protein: CASRLEGGASNTIYF. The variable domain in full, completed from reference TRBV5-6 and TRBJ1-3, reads DAGVTQSPTHLIKTRGQQVTLRCSPKSGHDTVSWYQQALGQGPQFIFQYYEEEERQRGNFPDRFSGHQFPNYSSELNVNALLLGDSALYLCASRLEGGASNTIYFGEGSWLTVV.

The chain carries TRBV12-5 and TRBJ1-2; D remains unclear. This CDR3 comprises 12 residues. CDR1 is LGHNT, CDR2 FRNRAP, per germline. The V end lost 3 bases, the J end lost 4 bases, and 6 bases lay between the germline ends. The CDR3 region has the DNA TGTGCTAGTGGTTTCGAGGGCTATGGCTACACCTTC. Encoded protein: CASGFEGYGYTF.